The sequence of this TCR beta chain was determined in a study of cytomegalovirus exposure and HLA in healthy donors. The repertoire was sequenced with immunoSEQ multiplex PCR; TCRdb's copy has only in-frame clones and lacks some. The sample has around 250,000 clones, almost 90% seen once; the top ten hold under 0.45%. With 2 bases clipped from V and 3 bases from J, the junction kept 6 bases outside the gene matches. Germline values: CDR1 LNHNV, CDR2 YYDKDF (reference sequence). The CDR3 totals 16 residues. The sequenced sample was PBMCs. This clonotype was obtained from a woman between 18 and 29 years old in good health and CMV-seronegative. The V call is TRBV15, the J call TRBJ2-5; 10 bases map to TRBD2. The CDR3 bases are TGTGCCACCAGCAGACCCCAAGGGACTAGCGAAGAGACCCAGTACTTC. This sequence encodes CATSRPQGTSEETQYF. Drawing the rest from reference TRBV15 and TRBJ2-5, the complete variable domain is DAMVIQNPRYQVTQFGKPVTLSCSQTLNHNVMYWYQQKSSQAPKLLFHYYDKDFNNEADTPDNFQSRRPNTSFCFLDIRSPGLGDTAMYLCATSRPQGTSEETQYFGPGTRLLVL.